Reported below is one T cell receptor beta chain. The target antigen is unknown. The sample comes from a study of cytomegalovirus exposure and HLA in healthy donors. Turning to the study itself: Among 350 to 500 genotyped donors, about 80% fell in the Caucasian-associated ancestry cluster. Study results and caveats: A later examination showed that TCR association rates differed by HLA locus, with DRB1 most and HLA-C fewest.

Primers: 60 Vbeta forward and 13 Jbeta reverse. Original methodology: Around 10 million of the roughly 80 million unique TCR beta chains counted in a later analysis were shared. Measured with immunoSEQ multiplex PCR; TCRdb has only the in-frame clones, and not every one. The V and J calls and clone size come from that table; D and trimming were worked out from the DNA. The sample spans some 96,000 clones; the ten largest clones claim around 3.6%. This CDR3 region has 17 residues. Unmatched junction bases numbered 7, after V lost 4 bases and J lost 7 bases. Germline loops: CDR1 MDHEN, CDR2 SYDVKM. Material for sequencing was PBMCs. V usage is TRBV28 and J usage is TRBJ2-1, with 16 nucleotides matching TRBD2. The sequence was obtained from a woman in her twenties or thirties in good health and CMV-seronegative. Here the CDR3 DNA reads TGTGCCAGCAGTTCCGGGACTAGCGGGGGGGCTAGAAATGAGCAGTTCTTC. Translating gives CASSSGTSGGARNEQFF.